This T cell receptor beta chain was captured by sequencing in a study of blood T cell repertoires in COVID-19. Turning to the study itself: PBMCs, B-cell-depleted T cells, or T cells provided the cDNA or gDNA that made up the material.

Clones were sequenced by immunoSEQ multiplex PCR, and TCRdb holds only the in-frame ones, with some missing. Of approximately 380,000 clones listed, roughly 85% are singletons. As to this clone: The identical CDR3 is also encoded by other nucleotide sequences in the sample.

The ends were cut back, 10 bases at V and 4 bases at J, with 10 bases in the middle. The CDR3 is made up of 11 amino acids. Germline V CDR1 and CDR2: LNHDA, SQIVND (reference sequence). This clonotype was sampled from a woman younger than 30 with acute or convalescent COVID-19. The sample comprised peripheral blood. J is TRBJ1-2 and V is TRBV19, with D possibly matching TRBD1 (5 bases). CDR3: CATGTVYGYTF. The DNA for the CDR3 is TGTGCCACCGGGACTGTCTATGGCTACACCTTC.